The next 14 T cell receptor beta chains were all read from a single sample in a study of cytomegalovirus exposure and HLA in healthy donors. The primer mix had 60 Vbeta and 13 Jbeta primers. Using immunoSEQ multiplex PCR, the repertoire was profiled, and TCRdb retains in-frame clones only, with some absent. The data show approximately 88,000 clones, around 78% seen once. The sequenced sample consisted of PBMCs. Every receptor here comes from a man between 18 and 29 years old in good health and CMV-seropositive.

The CDR3: CASSFSGSPYNEQFF. CDR3 in DNA: TGTGCCAGCAGTTTTAGCGGGAGCCCCTACAATGAGCAGTTCTTC. This chain links TRBV28 with TRBJ2-1; 9 bases line up with TRBD2. The germline CDR1 and CDR2 sequences are MDHEN and SYDVKM. The CDR3 is 15 amino acids. With V trimmed by 3 bases and J by 2 bases, 2 bases remained unmatched.

The chain joins TRBV18 to TRBJ1-1; possibly TRBD1 for D (5 bases). Trimming removed 3 bases from V and 2 bases from J, with 7 bases in between. The CDR3 is 13 residues long. Germline V gene data show CDR1 as KGHSH and CDR2 as LQKENI. As DNA, the CDR3 is TGTGCCAGCTCACCGGGGCGTAACACTGAAGCTTTCTTT. It encodes CASSPGRNTEAFF.

This clone was counted a few times. The chain combines TRBV18 with TRBJ1-5; no clear D. Germline assignment: CDR1 KGHSH and CDR2 LQKENI. The V end was cut by 3 bases, the J end by 5 bases, with 8 bases between. This CDR3 is 13 amino acids long. CDR3 sequence (DNA): TGTGCCAGCTCACCCCGCCGAGATCAGCCCCAGCATTTT. It specifies CASSPRRDQPQHF.

The rearrangement uses TRBV9 and TRBJ2-7; TRBD2 agrees at 9 bases. This CDR3 is built from 15 residues. CDR1 is SGDLS, CDR2 YYNGEE, per germline. V gave up 3 bases and J gave up 6 bases; unmatched junction bases: 10. CDR3 sequence (DNA): TGTGCCAGCAGCGGCCGTAGCGGGAGCCCCATCGAGCAGTACTTC. Translated: CASSGRSGSPIEQYF.

The V and J genes are TRBV9 and TRBJ1-1; D call uncertain. The V gene lost 3 bases and the J gene lost 4 bases, with 16 bases spanning the gap. Per the germline V gene, CDR1 is SGDLS and CDR2 is YYNGEE. CDR3 length: 15 amino acids. CDR3 sequence (DNA): TGTGCCAGCAGCGCCACCTCCTATCCGAGCACTGAAGCTTTCTTT. This translates into CASSATSYPSTEAFF. The variable domain in full, completed from reference TRBV9 and TRBJ1-1, reads DSGVTQTPKHLITATGQRVTLRCSPRSGDLSVYWYQQSLDQGLQFLIQYYNGEERAKGNILERFSAQQFPDLHSELNLSSLELGDSALYFCASSATSYPSTEAFFGQGTRLTVV.

This chain uses TRBV6-5 with TRBJ2-1; TRBD1 matches at 7 bases. Germline V gene lookup returns CDR1 MNHEY and CDR2 SVGAGI. The J segment lost 10 bases and the V segment lost 4 bases, leaving 10 bases of the junction unmatched. The CDR3 sequence is 14 residues long. DNA of the CDR3: TGTGCCAGCAGTTTTGGACAGGCAGGTGGCGAGCAGTTCTTC. It specifies CASSFGQAGGEQFF.

The chain links TRBV28 to TRBJ1-5; 9 bases fit TRBD1. Germline V gene data show CDR1 as MDHEN and CDR2 as SYDVKM. The CDR3 totals 16 residues. The ends lost 5 bases at V and 0 bases at J; junction bases unmatched: 5. CDR3 coding DNA: TGTGCCAGCAGTCCAACAGGGGGCCATAGCAATCAGCCCCAGCATTTT. This codes for CASSPTGGHSNQPQHF.

The CDR3 coding sequence is TGTGCCAGCAGTGCGGCCTGGGTGAGCAATCAGCCCCAGCATTTT. Its translation is CASSAAWVSNQPQHF. This chain links TRBV6-5 with TRBJ1-5; D not resolved. V was cut by 5 bases and J by 1 base, with 12 bases left in between. CDR1 is MNHEY and CDR2 is SVGAGI in the germline V gene. The CDR3 contains 15 residues.

Comment on this clone: One end of the junction fails to match germline, which may point to a read error. This chain uses TRBV28 with TRBJ2-5; the D gene is possibly TRBD1 (6 bases). The CDR3 spans 15 residues. Germline V gives CDR1 MDHEN, CDR2 SYDVKM. Written as DNA, the CDR3 is TGTGCCAGCAGACCTCATACAGGGAACCAGGAGACCCAGTACTTC. Its protein is CASRPHTGNQETQYF.

The V call is TRBV7-9, the J call TRBJ2-1; a possible D gene is TRBD2 (6 bases). In germline, CDR1 is SEHNR, CDR2 FQNEAQ (reference sequence). This CDR3 comprises 15 residues. Deletions cut 3 bases from V and 4 bases from J, with 13 bases between. CDR3 nucleotides: TGTGCCAGCAGCTTCAGGGACTCCTTTTACAATGAGCAGTTCTTC. Translation gives CASSFRDSFYNEQFF. Full variable domain (rest looked up from reference TRBV7-9 and TRBJ2-1): DTGVSQNPRHKITKRGQNVTFRCDPISEHNRLYWYRQTLGQGPEFLTYFQNEAQLEKSRLLSDRFSAERPKGSFSTLEIQRTEQGDSAMYLCASSFRDSFYNEQFFGPGTRLTVL.

This clone occurred a few times. J is TRBJ2-4 and V is TRBV5-6; a possible D gene is TRBD1 (5 bases). V lost 4 bases, J lost 9 bases, and 11 bases lay in between. The CDR3 is 12 residues long. Germline-derived CDR1 and CDR2 are SGHDT and YYEEEE. The CDR3 region is CASSQGTGIQYF. CDR3 in DNA: TGTGCCAGCAGCCAGGGAACGGGCATTCAGTACTTC.

This chain links TRBV7-3 with TRBJ1-2; no firm D call. This CDR3 has 14 residues. The germline V gene has CDR1 SGHTA and CDR2 FQGTGA. V was pared by 5 bases and J by 4 bases, with 14 bases between. The CDR3 sequence: CASSPADGGYGYTF. In DNA, the CDR3 is TGTGCCAGCAGCCCCGCGGATGGAGGCTATGGCTACACCTTC.

This clone was counted between two and nine times. The chain joins TRBV4-1 to TRBJ2-7; 10 nucleotides align to TRBD2. V lost 0 bases and J lost 9; bases outside the gene matches: 8. Germline CDR1 reads MGHRA; CDR2 reads YSYEKL. CDR3 length: 15 residues. In DNA form, the CDR3 reads TGCGCCAGCAGCCAAGAAGCCGGGCTAGCGGGAGCGCAGTACTTC. Translating gives CASSQEAGLAGAQYF.

The chain employs TRBV28 and TRBJ1-3; a weak D match, TRBD1 (5 bases). V was cut by 6 bases and J by 5 bases, with 11 bases left in between. Germline assignment: CDR1 MDHEN and CDR2 SYDVKM. The CDR3 is 13 residues long. CDR3 DNA: TGTGCCAGCAGCTCCTCGGACAGAAACACCATATATTTT. It translates to CASSSSDRNTIYF. Based on the CDR3 plus reference TRBV28 and TRBJ1-3, the full variable domain is DVKVTQSSRYLVKRTGEKVFLECVQDMDHENMFWYRQDPGLGLRLIYFSYDVKMKEKGDIPEGYSVSREKKERFSLILESASTNQTSMYLCASSSSDRNTIYFGEGSWLTVV.